The clone carrying this T cell receptor (beta chain) was detected once. Its specificity is not known. CDR3 length: 15 amino acids. V lost 0 bases, J lost 3 bases, and 12 bases lay in between. Germline V gene sequence: CDR1 SGDLS, CDR2 YYNGEE. This specimen belongs to a study of vaccination and CD4 T cells after COVID-19. Cultured CD4+ T cells had their DNA profiled by the Oncomine TCR Beta short-read assay. TCRdb re-derived calls from the PCR reads in MiXCR, one entry per CDR3 protein. The table shows around 19,000 distinct CDR3 sequences, with about 45% occurring only once. Treatment: approximately 10-day PBMC culture with coronavirus spike peptide pools or control peptides (ViraFEST assay).

This clonotype was sampled from a human donor who had recovered from COVID-19. The chain combines TRBV9 with TRBJ1-2; D may be TRBD1 (5 bases). The sequenced sample was CD4+ T cells from blood, cultured in vitro. DNA of the CDR3: TGTGCCAGCAGCGTAGAAGGGACGGGGGACTATGGCTACACCTTC. This sequence encodes CASSVEGTGDYGYTF.